This is a list of T cell receptor beta chains from one sample in a study of blood T cell repertoires in COVID-19. The method was immunoSEQ multiplex PCR; TCRdb's version includes in-frame clones alone and lacks a portion of them. The sample shows some 230,000 clones, around 83% of them seen only once. Sequencing input: peripheral blood. The receptors were gathered from a woman between 50 and 59 years old with acute or convalescent COVID-19. Both conserved end residues are part of each CDR3. The D gene is left open where the match is weak. Expanded clones are given a class, and other clones once, few, many or no size at all.

CDR3aa: CASSETRDSLYGYTF; CDR3nt: TGTGCCAGCAGCGAAACCCGGGACAGCCTCTATGGCTACACCTTC; v_gene: TRBV7-2; j_gene: TRBJ1-2; d_gene: TRBD1; abundance: .
CDR3aa: CASSHGRRTGIGEQYF; CDR3nt: TGTGCCAGCTCACACGGCAGGAGGACAGGGATCGGCGAGCAGTACTTC; v_gene: TRBV18; j_gene: TRBJ2-7; d_gene: TRBD1; abundance: .
CDR3aa: CASSQTPLADLKETQYF; CDR3nt: TGTGCCAGCAGTCAGACCCCGCTAGCGGATTTGAAAGAGACCCAGTACTTC; v_gene: TRBV7-8; j_gene: TRBJ2-5; d_gene: TRBD2; abundance: .
CDR3aa: CASLPGGGLNREQYF; CDR3nt: TGTGCCAGCCTTCCTGGGGGAGGCCTTAACCGCGAGCAGTACTTC; v_gene: TRBV27; j_gene: TRBJ2-7; d_gene: .; abundance: .
CDR3aa: CASSQVWGQNTGELFF; CDR3nt: TGTGCCAGCAGCCAAGTTTGGGGACAAAACACCGGGGAGCTGTTTTTT; v_gene: TRBV3-1/TRBV3-2; j_gene: TRBJ2-2; d_gene: .; abundance: once
CDR3aa: CASSVYRDRGFEQYF; CDR3nt: TGTGCCAGCAGTGTTTACCGGGACAGGGGTTTCGAGCAGTACTTC; v_gene: TRBV25-1; j_gene: TRBJ2-7; d_gene: TRBD1; abundance: .
CDR3aa: CASSQLRQREARYNEQFF; CDR3nt: TGTGCCAGCAGCCAACTACGTCAGCGGGAGGCCCGATACAATGAGCAGTTCTTC; v_gene: TRBV3-1/TRBV3-2; j_gene: TRBJ2-1; d_gene: TRBD2; abundance: .
CDR3aa: CASSFEGVGFSPLHF; CDR3nt: TGTGCCAGCAGTTTCGAGGGAGTGGGATTTTCACCCCTCCACTTT; v_gene: TRBV28; j_gene: TRBJ1-6; d_gene: .; abundance: .
CDR3aa: CASRTGKGTEAFF; CDR3nt: TGTGCCAGCCGTACAGGGAAGGGAACTGAAGCTTTCTTT; v_gene: TRBV6-4; j_gene: TRBJ1-1; d_gene: .; abundance: .
CDR3aa: CASSSWELYNEQFF; CDR3nt: TGTGCCAGTAGTAGCTGGGAGCTCTACAATGAGCAGTTCTTC; v_gene: TRBV19; j_gene: TRBJ2-1; d_gene: .; abundance: .
CDR3aa: CASSLSGPDGYTF; CDR3nt: TGCGCCAGCAGCTTGTCAGGTCCGGATGGCTACACCTTC; v_gene: TRBV5-1; j_gene: TRBJ1-2; d_gene: .; abundance: .
CDR3aa: CATSGQDRAGRKAFF; CDR3nt: TGTGCCACCAGTGGACAGGACAGGGCGGGTCGTAAAGCTTTCTTT; v_gene: TRBV24-1; j_gene: TRBJ1-1; d_gene: TRBD1; abundance: .
CDR3aa: CASRPSGRAGDTQYF; CDR3nt: TGTGCCAGCAGACCTAGCGGGAGGGCAGGAGATACGCAGTATTTT; v_gene: TRBV5-6; j_gene: TRBJ2-3; d_gene: TRBD2; abundance: .
CDR3aa: CASRFGDTQYF; CDR3nt: TGTGCCAGTAGATTCGGGGATACGCAGTATTTT; v_gene: TRBV19; j_gene: TRBJ2-3; d_gene: .; abundance: .
CDR3aa: CASSLQGAWETQYF; CDR3nt: TGTGCCAGCAGCCTACAGGGGGCCTGGGAGACCCAGTACTTC; v_gene: TRBV7-9; j_gene: TRBJ2-5; d_gene: TRBD1; abundance: .
CDR3aa: CASSVDRATNYGYTF; CDR3nt: TGTGCCAGCAGCGTGGACAGGGCCACTAACTATGGCTACACCTTC; v_gene: TRBV6-2/TRBV6-3; j_gene: TRBJ1-2; d_gene: TRBD1; abundance: few
CDR3aa: CATSRDTDTIYF; CDR3nt: TGTGCCACCAGCAGAGACACAGACACCATATATTTT; v_gene: TRBV15; j_gene: TRBJ1-3; d_gene: .; abundance: .
CDR3aa: CAWSSTNYGYTF; CDR3nt: TGTGCCTGGAGTAGCACCAACTATGGCTACACCTTC; v_gene: TRBV30; j_gene: TRBJ1-2; d_gene: .; abundance: once